The present entry profiles one T cell receptor beta chain with its context. Per the original data handling: Estimates of nucleated cell counts were drawn from the amplification of reference gene primers. Clones were read by immunoSEQ multiplex PCR, and TCRdb kept only the in-frame ones, dropping some. V and J calls and clone size are given by that table; D and trimming were obtained from the DNA. The sample consists of about 160,000 clones, 78% of them appearing once. The sample belongs to a study of blood T cell repertoires in COVID-19. Study overall: Samples representing acute and convalescent COVID-19 were sourced from the United States, Italy and Spain.

The CDR3 has 15 residues. V lost 6 bases and J 6 bases, leaving 19 bases between the germline ends. Germline V gene sequence: CDR1 SGHRS, CDR2 YFSETQ. The sample taken for sequencing was peripheral blood. The clonotype comes from a woman older than 75 with acute or convalescent COVID-19. V is TRBV5-1 and J is TRBJ2-1; no clear D gene. The CDR3, as DNA: TGCGCCAGCAAGGCTGGGTCAGACTCAAGCAATGAGCAGTTCTTC. Residues: CASKAGSDSSNEQFF.